This T cell receptor beta chain was recorded in a study of T cell changes during pregnancy in multiple sclerosis. CDR3 size: 15 residues. Germline CDR1 is SSHAT and CDR2 is FNYEAQ (reference sequence). Assay: immunoSEQ multiplex PCR; the TCRdb copy retains only in-frame clones and omits some. The sample has about 100,000 clones; 91% are singletons. With respect to this clone: The junction shows a germline mismatch at one end, possibly a read error.

V usage is TRBV7-7 and J usage is TRBJ2-5; 7 nucleotides agree with TRBD1. The material was peripheral blood, obtained in the second trimester of pregnancy. The receptor comes from a female donor with multiple sclerosis, enrolled in a pregnancy study. Here the CDR3 reads CASSRRDRAQETQYF. The CDR3 DNA reads TGTGCTAGCAGCCGCCGGGACAGAGCCCAAGAGACCCAGTACTTC.